This TCR beta chain derives from a study of neurological immune-mediated disorders. The germline V and J ends were trimmed by 2 bases and 7 bases, with 9 bases remaining between them. Germline values: CDR1 SGDLS, CDR2 YYNGEE. This CDR3 spans 12 amino acids. Synthesis of cDNA was carried out by template-switch 5'RACE. The reaction used 10-nucleotide random UMIs. One entry per CDR3 protein results from TCRdb running MiXCR on the 5' RACE reads. The sample consists of approximately 45,000 distinct CDR3 sequences, about an eighth of them appearing once. For the unsorted libraries, 2 million PBMCs stored at -80 C served as input. In this sample, this clonotype turned up many times. Antigen: not known. Whole-study results and caveats: Private repertoires in all groups were suggested by the absence of shared CDR3 amino acid sequences among expanded clones across subjects.

The source of this sequence is a female donor in good health. Sample: PBMCs. The gene calls are TRBV9 and TRBJ1-2; D is undetermined. This CDR3 reads CASSVGFGGYTF. CDR3 nucleotide sequence: TGTGCCAGCAGCGTGGGGTTTGGTGGCTACACCTTC. Looking up the rest from reference TRBV9 and TRBJ1-2 gives the full variable domain: DSGVTQTPKHLITATGQRVTLRCSPRSGDLSVYWYQQSLDQGLQFLIQYYNGEERAKGNILERFSAQQFPDLHSELNLSSLELGDSALYFCASSVGFGGYTFGSGTRLTVV.